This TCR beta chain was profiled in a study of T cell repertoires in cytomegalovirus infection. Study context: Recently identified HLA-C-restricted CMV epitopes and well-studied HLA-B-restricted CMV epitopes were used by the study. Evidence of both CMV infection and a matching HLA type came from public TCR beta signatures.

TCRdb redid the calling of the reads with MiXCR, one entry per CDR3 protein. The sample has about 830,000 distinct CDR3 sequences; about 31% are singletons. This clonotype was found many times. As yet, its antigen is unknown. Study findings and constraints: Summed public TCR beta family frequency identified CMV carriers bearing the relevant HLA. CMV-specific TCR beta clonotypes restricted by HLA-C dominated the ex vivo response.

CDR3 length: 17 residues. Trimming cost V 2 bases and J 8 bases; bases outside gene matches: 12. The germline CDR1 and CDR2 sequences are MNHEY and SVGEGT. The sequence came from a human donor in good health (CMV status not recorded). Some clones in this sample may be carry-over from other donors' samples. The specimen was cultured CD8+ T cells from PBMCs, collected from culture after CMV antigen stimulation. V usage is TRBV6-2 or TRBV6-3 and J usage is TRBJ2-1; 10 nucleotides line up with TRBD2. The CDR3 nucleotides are TGTGCCAGCAGTTACAGCCAGGGACTAGCGCTTAGAGATGAGCAGTTCTTC. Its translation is CASSYSQGLALRDEQFF.